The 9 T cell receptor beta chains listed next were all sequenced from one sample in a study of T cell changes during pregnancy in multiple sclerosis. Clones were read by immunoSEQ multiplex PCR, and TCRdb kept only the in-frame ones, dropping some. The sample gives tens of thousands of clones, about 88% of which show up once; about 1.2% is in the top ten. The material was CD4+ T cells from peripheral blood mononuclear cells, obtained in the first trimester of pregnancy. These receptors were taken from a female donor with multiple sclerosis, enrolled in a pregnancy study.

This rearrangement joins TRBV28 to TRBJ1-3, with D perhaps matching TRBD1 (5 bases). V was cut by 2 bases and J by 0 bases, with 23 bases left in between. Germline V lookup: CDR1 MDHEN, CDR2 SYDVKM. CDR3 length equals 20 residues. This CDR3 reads CASSLGGLMGGLGSGNTIYF. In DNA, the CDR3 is TGTGCCAGCAGTTTAGGGGGACTTATGGGAGGGCTGGGCTCTGGAAACACCATATATTTT.

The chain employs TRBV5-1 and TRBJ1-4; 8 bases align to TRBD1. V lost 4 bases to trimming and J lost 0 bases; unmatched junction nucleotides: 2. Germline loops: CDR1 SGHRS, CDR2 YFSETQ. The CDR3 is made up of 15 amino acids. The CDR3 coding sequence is TGCGCCAGCAGCCTACAGGGGGCAACTAATGAAAAACTGTTTTTT. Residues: CASSLQGATNEKLFF.

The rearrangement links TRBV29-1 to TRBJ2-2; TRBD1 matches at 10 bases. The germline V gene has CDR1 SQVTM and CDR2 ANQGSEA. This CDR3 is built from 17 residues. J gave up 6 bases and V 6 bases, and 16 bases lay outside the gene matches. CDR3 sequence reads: CSVPRPRDRGGPGELFF. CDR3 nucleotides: TGCAGCGTACCCAGACCCCGGGACAGGGGAGGGCCCGGGGAGCTGTTTTTT.

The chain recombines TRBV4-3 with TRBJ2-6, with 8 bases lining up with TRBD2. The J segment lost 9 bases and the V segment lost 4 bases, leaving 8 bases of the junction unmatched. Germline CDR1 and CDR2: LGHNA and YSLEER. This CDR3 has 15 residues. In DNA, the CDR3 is TGCGCCAGCAGCCTTGACGGGAGGGATGGCAACGTCCTGACTTTC. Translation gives CASSLDGRDGNVLTF.

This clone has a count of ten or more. The CDR3 protein is CASSIRTASGANVLTF. The CDR3 coding sequence is TGTGCCAGTAGTATTCGGACAGCCTCTGGGGCCAACGTCCTGACTTTC. The gene calls are TRBV19 and TRBJ2-6; tentative D call: TRBD1 (6 bases). The germline V gene encodes CDR1 LNHDA and CDR2 SQIVND (reference sequence). This CDR3 spans 16 amino acids. Trimming cost V 3 bases and J 0 bases, with 9 bases left between them.

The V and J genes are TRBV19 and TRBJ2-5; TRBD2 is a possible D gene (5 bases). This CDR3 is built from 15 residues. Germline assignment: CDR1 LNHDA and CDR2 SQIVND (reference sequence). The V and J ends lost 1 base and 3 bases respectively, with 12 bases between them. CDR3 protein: CASSIVPGGKETQYF. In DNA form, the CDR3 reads TGTGCCAGTAGTATAGTGCCTGGAGGTAAAGAGACCCAGTACTTC.

The CDR3 here is CASSLDRLGNTEAFF. CDR3 DNA: TGTGCCAGCAGCTTAGATCGACTGGGGAACACTGAAGCTTTCTTT. V and J are TRBV11-2 and TRBJ1-1, with unresolved D. The CDR3 extends over 15 amino acids. The germline V gene has CDR1 SGHAT and CDR2 FQNNGV. V dropped 0 bases and J dropped 1 base, with 9 bases sitting between them.

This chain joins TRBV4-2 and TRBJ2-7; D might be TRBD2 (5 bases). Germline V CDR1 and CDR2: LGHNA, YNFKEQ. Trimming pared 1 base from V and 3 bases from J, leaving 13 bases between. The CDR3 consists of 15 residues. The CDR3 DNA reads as TGTGCCAGCAGCCAAGCAGAACTGACTAACTACGAGCAGTACTTC. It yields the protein CASSQAELTNYEQYF.

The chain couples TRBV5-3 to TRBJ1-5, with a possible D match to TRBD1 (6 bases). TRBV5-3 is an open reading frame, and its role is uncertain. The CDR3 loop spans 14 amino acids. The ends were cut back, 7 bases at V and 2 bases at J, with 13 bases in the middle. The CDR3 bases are TGTGCCAGAGGGAGGGGGGGAGGCAATCAGCCCCAGCATTTT. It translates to CARGRGGGNQPQHF.